Presented here are 22 T cell receptor beta chains from one specimen sequenced in a study of post-analysis software for immune sequencing data. General observations from the study: In patients, roughly five TRBV segments were more frequent than in controls, with TRBV5-6, TRBV5-1 and TRBV20-1 among them.

These receptors' antigens are unknown. Unique molecular identifiers featured in each of the TCR beta cDNA libraries. MiXCR, applied by TCRdb to the PCR reads, yields one record per CDR3 protein. The data contain hundreds of thousands of distinct CDR3 sequences, approximately 53% of them singletons. Sequencing was carried out using blood. These receptors came from a girl aged 10 to 17 with multiple sclerosis.

The J gene is TRBJ1-2, the V gene TRBV12-5; D remains unclear. This CDR3 is built from 13 residues. The V gene's germline CDR1 is LGHNT and CDR2 FRNRAP. V shed 7 bases and J shed 4 bases, with 13 bases lying between them. In nucleotides, the CDR3 is TGTGCTAGTGCTCAACATCCGTTCTATGGCTACACCTTC. It yields the protein CASAQHPFYGYTF. The full variable domain, rest sourced from reference TRBV12-5 and TRBJ1-2, is DARVTQTPRHKVTEMGQEVTMRCQPILGHNTVFWYRQTMMQGLELLAYFRNRAPLDDSGMPKDRFSAEMPDATLATLKIQPSEPRDSAVYFCASAQHPFYGYTFGSGTRLTVV.

This clonotype was seen only a few times. The V call is TRBV29-1, the J call TRBJ2-5; 8 bases line up with TRBD2. The CDR3 is 13 amino acids. The germline V gene has CDR1 SQVTM and CDR2 ANQGSEA. V shed 4 bases and J 11 bases; nucleotides not matched to a gene: 12. The CDR3 nucleotides are TGCAGCGTTGGAGCGGGAGCAAGCAATGAGCAGTACTTC. This translates into CSVGAGASNEQYF.

This clonotype was picked up a small number of times. The J gene is TRBJ1-2, the V gene TRBV11-2; D is uncertain. The CDR3 is made up of 14 amino acids. The germline V and J ends were trimmed by 2 bases and 2 bases, with 9 bases remaining between them. Germline CDR1 is SGHAT and CDR2 is FQNNGV. CDR3 protein: CASSLKTLNYGYTF. The CDR3 nucleotides are TGTGCCAGCAGCTTAAAGACGCTGAACTATGGCTACACCTTC.

This chain joins TRBV27 and TRBJ1-5; D is ambiguous. From germline, CDR1 is MNHEY and CDR2 SMNVEV (reference sequence). The CDR3 contains 8 residues. V was shortened by 6 bases and J by 13 bases, with 4 bases between the two germline ends. CDR3 in DNA: TGTGCCAGCAGGGGGCAGCATTTT. Protein: CASRGQHF.

The chain is built from TRBV29-1 and TRBJ2-5, with D possibly matching TRBD2 (5 bases). CDR1 is SQVTM and CDR2 is ANQGSEA in the germline V gene. V gave up 7 bases and J gave up 11 bases, with 26 bases separating them. There are 14 residues in the CDR3. The CDR3 DNA reads TGCAGCGCTGCCCTAGCTGGGGTAGGCAATGAGCAGTACTTC. Translating gives CSAALAGVGNEQYF.

The rearrangement joins TRBV15 to TRBJ1-5, with D perhaps matching TRBD1 (5 bases). This CDR3 spans 15 amino acids. Germline V gives CDR1 LNHNV, CDR2 YYDKDF (reference sequence). V was trimmed by 1 base and J by 4 bases, leaving 11 bases between them. CDR3 sequence (DNA): TGTGCCACCAGCAGAGGCCGGGACCGAAATCAGCCCCAGCATTTT. It encodes CATSRGRDRNQPQHF.

This clonotype was seen more than once but under ten times. This chain connects TRBV5-1 to TRBJ2-7, with D hard to call. CDR1 is SGHRS and CDR2 is YFSETQ in the germline V gene. The V end was cut by 0 bases, the J end by 1 base, with 11 bases between. The CDR3 spans 15 residues. CDR3 in DNA: TGCGCCAGCAGCTTGGCAATAGGGAAGTCCTACGAGCAGTACTTC. Its protein is CASSLAIGKSYEQYF.

This clonotype has just one count. The chain carries TRBV30 and TRBJ1-1; D uncertain. The V end lost 2 bases, the J end lost 0 bases, and 7 bases lay between the germline ends. Germline CDR1 and CDR2: GTSNPN and SVGIG (reference sequence). CDR3 length: 13 residues. CDR3 nucleotide sequence: TGTGCCTGGAGTCGGGGAATGAACACTGAAGCTTTCTTT. This translates into CAWSRGMNTEAFF.

The V gene is TRBV5-1, the J gene TRBJ2-1; the D gene could be TRBD1 or TRBD2 (6 bases each). Germline CDR1 is SGHRS and CDR2 is YFSETQ. The germline V and J ends were trimmed by 0 bases and 6 bases, with 16 bases remaining between them. This CDR3 region has 16 residues. CDR3 sequence reads: CASSLGRGRKLNEQFF. The DNA for the CDR3 is TGCGCCAGCAGCTTGGGTCGGGGGCGCAAACTCAATGAGCAGTTCTTC.

The chain couples TRBV6-5 to TRBJ2-3; maybe TRBD2 (6 bases). Germline V gene data show CDR1 as MNHEY and CDR2 as SVGAGI. Trimming pared 0 bases from V and 5 bases from J, leaving 9 bases between. CDR3 length equals 14 residues. This CDR3 reads CASSYSRSGDTQYF. DNA of the CDR3: TGTGCCAGCAGTTACTCGCGTAGCGGAGATACGCAGTATTTT.

The chain couples TRBV29-1 to TRBJ2-7; D not resolved. V was pared by 7 bases and J by 12 bases, with 22 bases between. From germline, CDR1 is SQVTM and CDR2 ANQGSEA. This CDR3 region has 12 residues. The CDR3 here is CSGVDPWLQRYF. CDR3 DNA sequence: TGCAGCGGGGTTGACCCGTGGCTACAGCGGTACTTC.

The rearrangement joins TRBV15 to TRBJ2-7; a possible D gene is TRBD2 (6 bases). V lost 5 bases to trimming and J lost 1 base, with 12 bases between them. CDR1 is LNHNV and CDR2 is YYDKDF in the germline V gene (reference sequence). The CDR3 sequence is 14 residues long. The CDR3 sequence is CATSRGTDSYEQYF. The CDR3 DNA reads TGTGCCACCAGCCGAGGGACTGATTCCTACGAGCAGTACTTC.

This rearrangement joins TRBV29-1 to TRBJ2-7; perhaps D is TRBD1 or TRBD2 (5 bases each). The CDR3 contains 12 residues. The germline gives CDR1 SQVTM, CDR2 ANQGSEA. V lost 5 bases, J lost 2 bases, and 10 bases lay in between. The CDR3 nucleotides read TGCAGCGTTATACCGGGACCCTACGAGCAGTACTTC. It codes for CSVIPGPYEQYF.

The chain uses TRBV24-1 and TRBJ2-1, with 7 bases matching TRBD2. The CDR3 length is 13 residues. Trimming cost V 12 bases and J 11 bases; bases outside gene matches: 15. Germline CDR1 KGHDR, CDR2 SFDVKD. This CDR3 reads CASGVRDYDQQFF. CDR3 sequence (DNA): TGTGCCTCGGGGGTCCGGGACTACGATCAGCAGTTCTTC.

Only a few counts were recorded for this clonotype. This chain connects TRBV5-6 to TRBJ2-3; TRBD2 matches at 9 bases. This CDR3 is built from 14 residues. J gave up 5 bases and V 4 bases, and 5 bases lay outside the gene matches. The germline V gene has CDR1 SGHDT and CDR2 YYEEEE. The CDR3 sequence: CASSVERGVDTQYF. The CDR3 region has the DNA TGTGCCAGCAGCGTCGAGCGGGGGGTAGATACGCAGTATTTT.

The rearrangement links TRBV7-9 to TRBJ1-4, with D uncertain. The CDR3 consists of 14 residues. The V end lost 5 bases, the J end lost 7 bases, and 14 bases lay between the germline ends. CDR1 SEHNR and CDR2 FQNEAQ come from the germline V gene (reference sequence). CDR3 loop: CASSLPGSGEKLFF. The CDR3 DNA follows: TGTGCCAGCAGCCTACCGGGATCAGGTGAAAAACTGTTTTTT. Supplemented by reference TRBV7-9 and TRBJ1-4, the full variable domain reads DTGVSQNPRHKITKRGQNVTFRCDPISEHNRLYWYRQTLGQGPEFLTYFQNEAQLEKSRLLSDRFSAERPKGSFSTLEIQRTEQGDSAMYLCASSLPGSGEKLFFGSGTQLSVL.

The chain links TRBV6-8 to TRBJ1-6, with D perhaps TRBD1 (5 bases). CDR3 size: 17 residues. Germline V gives CDR1 MNHGY, CDR2 SAAAGT. Trimming took 8 bases from V and 5 from J, leaving 22 bases between them. The CDR3 DNA is TGTGCCAGCTCCTCAAAAGGACGCGGGGACGATAATTCACCCCTCCACTTT. Amino acids: CASSSKGRGDDNSPLHF.

This chain uses TRBV11-2 with TRBJ2-1; 7 bases match TRBD2. Germline-derived CDR1 and CDR2 are SGHAT and FQNNGV. The CDR3 loop spans 15 amino acids. V was pared by 2 bases and J by 9 bases, with 10 bases of the junction left unmatched. The CDR3 DNA reads TGTGCCAGCAGCTTAAGACTAGCTGGGGGGGGTGAGCAGTTCTTC. Its protein is CASSLRLAGGGEQFF.

This clonotype has a handful of counts. The chain employs TRBV7-3 and TRBJ2-5, with 9 positions matching TRBD2. This CDR3 contains 19 residues. CDR1 and CDR2 from the germline V gene are SGHTA and FQGTGA. V was clipped by 1 base and J by 1 base; unmatched bases: 13. CDR3 loop: CASSLRTNTNSGGQETQYF. CDR3 in DNA: TGTGCCAGCAGCTTAAGGACTAATACGAATAGCGGGGGCCAAGAGACCCAGTACTTC.

The sample holds a few counts of this clonotype. The V gene is TRBV4-1, the J gene TRBJ1-1; D unclear. Germline loops: CDR1 MGHRA, CDR2 YSYEKL. The CDR3 has 15 residues. V was trimmed by 0 bases and J by 0 bases, leaving 8 bases between them. The CDR3 nucleotides read TGCGCCAGCAGCCAAGACTGGGTAATGAACACTGAAGCTTTCTTT. This gives the protein CASSQDWVMNTEAFF.

CDR3 loop: CASSSSSGQGFNIQYF. The CDR3 coding sequence is TGTGCCAGCAGCTCGTCCTCGGGACAGGGTTTTAACATTCAGTACTTC. The chain is built from TRBV7-9 and TRBJ2-7; TRBD1 matches at 9 bases. The J call is in doubt because the DNA end fits TRBJ2-4 better. CDR3 length: 16 amino acids. The germline gives CDR1 SEHNR, CDR2 FQNEAQ (reference sequence).

With regard to this clonotype: The junction departs from the called germline gene at one end, perhaps through a read error. The V gene is TRBV5-1, the J gene TRBJ2-7; TRBD1 matches 10 bases. Germline loops: CDR1 SGHRS, CDR2 YFSETQ. The CDR3 runs 15 residues. Here the CDR3 DNA reads TGCGCCAGCAGCTTGGGGGACAGGGGATTCTACGAGCAGTACTTT. This encodes CASSLGDRGFYEQYF. The full variable domain, completed using reference TRBV5-1 and TRBJ2-7, is KAGVTQTPRYLIKTRGQQVTLSCSPISGHRSVSWYQQTPGQGLQFLFEYFSETQRNKGNFPGRFSGRQFSNSRSEMNVSTLELGDSALYLCASSLGDRGFYEQYFGPGTRLTVT.